This T cell receptor beta chain is drawn from a study of T cells in Graves' hyperthyroidism and ophthalmopathy (dated by TCRdb to between 2018 and 2021). As for the study more broadly: Peripheral blood samples were taken at initial diagnosis, before any treatment was given. The approximately 100 discovery patients were divided at random into training and test sets in a 7:3 ratio. TCR V-J signatures able to tell the groups apart were searched for in a discovery cohort of approximately 95 patients, of whom more than 40 had Graves' ophthalmopathy and roughly 57 had stable Graves' hyperthyroidism. TCR Vbeta CDR3 sequencing of 130 to 150 peripheral blood samples (roughly 43 ophthalmopathy, 75 or so hyperthyroidism and approximately 17 progressor patients) is reported in the paper. After sampling, hyperthyroidism patients received methimazole starting at 30 mg daily, and ophthalmopathy patients received high-dose intravenous methylprednisolone. Prospective prediction of ophthalmopathy was tested in an independent validation cohort consisting of fewer than 20 hyperthyroidism patients and more than 15 patients who later progressed to ophthalmopathy. Thyroid tissue and blood T-cell repertoires from about six Graves' hyperthyroidism patients were also compared in the study. General conclusions and limits of the study: In validation, the model predicted progression to ophthalmopathy a median of about 6 months before onset, with over 55% sensitivity and 72.22% specificity. In cross-validation, a model built on a 13 V-J signature told ophthalmopathy apart from stable hyperthyroidism with 85% to 90% sensitivity and approximately 81% specificity, and in testing the same model reached 80%/75%. Sample size was not statistically predetermined, and investigators were not blinded to group allocation. Blood samples also contained most of the expanded thyroid clonotypes (frequency above 0.001), which suggests that blood repertoires may reflect thyroid immune responses.

This clonotype was observed at least ten times. It lacks a known antigen. No much larger clonotype is one base removed from it; base qualities were not supplied. V is trimmed back by 2 bases and J by 9 bases, and the junction contains 6 bases that no gene match accounts for. The CDR3 numbers 14 residues from cysteine through phenylalanine. Left in the record is the CDR3 DNA by itself, 42 bases read in frame from the first base. Per the germline V gene, KGHSH is the CDR1 and LQKENI is the CDR2. Amplification of TCR beta CDR3 regions was carried out from RNA transcripts. The first round of RT-PCR for the TCR CDR3 was performed with the HTBI primer set and the Qiagen OneStep RT-PCR kit. Libraries were constructed in a second round of multiplex PCR, after which size selection and purification were performed. Libraries were sequenced paired-end with 100 bp reads on an Illumina HiSeq2000. The original methods were these. SOAPnuke was used to process the raw data, removing reads that contained adapters or uncalled bases, had a mean Phred below 15, or lacked an exact match to the constant primer or identifier. COPE v1.2.5 was used to merge the high-quality paired reads, and each unique nucleotide sequence was defined as a clonotype. Clonotypes were aligned to IMGT TRBV, TRBD and TRBJ reference segments using MiTCR v1.1. The analysis was restricted to V-J combinations with a frequency above 0.0001, which together covered 99.2% of the repertoires. The TCS score was defined as the ratio of F50 (clonal expansion) to E x V (chaos), calculated using BLOSUM62-based TCRdist between CDR3 peptides within each V-J. Welch's t-statistics and random forest reduced some 510 V-J features to 10 to 15, which were used in a naive Bayes classifier (R e1071). TCRdb took the public reads, trimmed them with fastp at Q25, ran MiXCR for clone calling and kept in-frame beta chains. For every CDR3 protein sequence, its rows merge into one entry that carries the most common genes and DNA. TCRdb's processing, not the authors' own work, is the source of the V and J calls. In all, the sample holds some 650,000 distinct CDR3 sequences, and around 16% of those were seen once. The ten largest clones capture around 3.5% of the sample.

In the ophthalmopathy patients, disease was moderately to severely active, with a Clinical Activity Score of 3 or more, a NOSPECS grade of 4 or more, and a duration of less than 3 months. Exclusion was applied to patients with uncontrolled infections, other autoimmune diseases, pregnancy or lactation. Clinical symptoms, serum thyroxine and TRAb, thyroid ultrasound, and orbital computed tomography formed the basis for the diagnoses. PBMCs were isolated from about 10 ml of fresh peripheral blood by Ficoll-Paque density gradient centrifugation. Total RNA was extracted using Trizol reagent, and RNA quality was assessed on an Agilent 2100 Bioanalyzer.

This clonotype originated in a woman in her thirties or forties with Graves' ophthalmopathy. Input material: blood. The V gene is TRBV18 and the J gene is TRBJ1-4; 7 bases in the junction line up with TRBD1. The CDR3 sequence is CASSPVGTAQKLFF. The DNA reads TGTGCCAGCTCACCAGTCGGGACAGCTCAAAAACTGTTTTTT.